This T cell receptor (beta chain) was identified in a study of control samples from healthy donors and cancer patients. This table comes from immunoSEQ multiplex PCR, and its TCRdb copy is limited to in-frame clones, with some not included. The sample carries around 150,000 clones, approximately 94% recorded once. V was shortened by 7 bases and J by 1 base, with 14 bases between the two germline ends. The CDR3 consists of 15 residues. Per the germline V gene, CDR1 is SNHLY and CDR2 is FYNNEI. The rearrangement joins TRBV2 to TRBJ1-5; the D gene is possibly TRBD1 (5 bases). Sequencing used PBMCs. The TCR sequence derives from a man in his fifties or sixties with colorectal cancer. CDR3 nucleotides: TGTGCCAGCAACCCCGGCAGGGAAAGCAATCAGCCCCAGCATTTT. Its translation is CASNPGRESNQPQHF. The variable domain in full, with the rest retrieved from reference TRBV2 and TRBJ1-5, is EPEVTQTPSHQVTQMGQEVILRCVPISNHLYFYWYRQILGQKVEFLVSFYNNEISEKSEIFDDQFSVERPDGSNFTLKIRSTKLEDSAMYFCASNPGRESNQPQHFGDGTRLSIL.